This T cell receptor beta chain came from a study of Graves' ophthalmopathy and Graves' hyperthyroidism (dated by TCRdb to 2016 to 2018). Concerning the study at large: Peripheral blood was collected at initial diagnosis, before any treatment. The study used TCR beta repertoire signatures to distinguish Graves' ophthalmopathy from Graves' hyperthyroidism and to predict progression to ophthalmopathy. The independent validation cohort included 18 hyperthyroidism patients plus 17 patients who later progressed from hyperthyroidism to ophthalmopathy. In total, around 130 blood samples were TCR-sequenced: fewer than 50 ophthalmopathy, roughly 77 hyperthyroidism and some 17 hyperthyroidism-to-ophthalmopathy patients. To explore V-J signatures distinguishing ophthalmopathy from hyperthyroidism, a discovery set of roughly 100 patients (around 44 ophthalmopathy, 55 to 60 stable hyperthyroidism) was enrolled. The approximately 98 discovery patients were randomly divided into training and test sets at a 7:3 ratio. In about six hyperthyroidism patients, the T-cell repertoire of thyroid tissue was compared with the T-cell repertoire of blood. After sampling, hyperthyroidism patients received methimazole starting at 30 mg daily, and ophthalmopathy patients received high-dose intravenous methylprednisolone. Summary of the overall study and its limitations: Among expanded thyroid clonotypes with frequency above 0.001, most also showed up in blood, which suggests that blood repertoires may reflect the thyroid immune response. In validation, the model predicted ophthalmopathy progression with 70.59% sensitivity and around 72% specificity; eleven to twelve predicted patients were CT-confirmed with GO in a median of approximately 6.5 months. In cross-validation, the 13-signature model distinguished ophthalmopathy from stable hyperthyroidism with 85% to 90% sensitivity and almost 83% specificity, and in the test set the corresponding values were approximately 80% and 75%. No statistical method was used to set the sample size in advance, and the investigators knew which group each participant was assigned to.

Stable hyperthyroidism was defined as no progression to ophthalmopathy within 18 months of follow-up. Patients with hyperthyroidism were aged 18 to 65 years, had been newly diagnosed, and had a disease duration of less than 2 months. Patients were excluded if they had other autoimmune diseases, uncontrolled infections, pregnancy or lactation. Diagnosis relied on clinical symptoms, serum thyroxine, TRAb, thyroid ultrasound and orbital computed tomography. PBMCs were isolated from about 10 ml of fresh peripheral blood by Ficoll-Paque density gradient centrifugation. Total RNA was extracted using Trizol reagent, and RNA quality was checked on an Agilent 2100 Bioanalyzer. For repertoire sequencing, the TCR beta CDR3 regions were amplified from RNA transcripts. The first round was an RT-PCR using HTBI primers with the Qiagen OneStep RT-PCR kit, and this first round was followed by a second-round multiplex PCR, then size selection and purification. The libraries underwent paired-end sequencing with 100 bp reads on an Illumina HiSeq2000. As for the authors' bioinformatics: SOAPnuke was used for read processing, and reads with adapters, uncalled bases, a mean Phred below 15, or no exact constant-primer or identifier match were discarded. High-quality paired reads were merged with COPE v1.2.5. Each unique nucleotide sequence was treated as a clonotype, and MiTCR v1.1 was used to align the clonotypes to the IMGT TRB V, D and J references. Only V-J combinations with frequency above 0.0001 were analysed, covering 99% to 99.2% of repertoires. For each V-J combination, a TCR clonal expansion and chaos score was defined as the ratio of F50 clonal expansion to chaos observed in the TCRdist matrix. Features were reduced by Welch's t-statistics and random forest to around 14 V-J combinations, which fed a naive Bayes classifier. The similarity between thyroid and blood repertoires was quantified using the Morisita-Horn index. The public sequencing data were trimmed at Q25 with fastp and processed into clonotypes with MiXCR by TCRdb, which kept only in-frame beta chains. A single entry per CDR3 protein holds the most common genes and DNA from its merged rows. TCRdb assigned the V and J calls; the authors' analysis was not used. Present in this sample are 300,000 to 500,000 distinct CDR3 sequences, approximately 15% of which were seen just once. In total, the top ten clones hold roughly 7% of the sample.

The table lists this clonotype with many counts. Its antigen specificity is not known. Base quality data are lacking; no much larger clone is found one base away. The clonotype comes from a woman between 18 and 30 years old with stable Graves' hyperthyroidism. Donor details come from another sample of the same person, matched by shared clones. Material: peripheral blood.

The CDR3 is CASSYDRGVRNIQYF. The bases are TGTGCCAGCAGTTACGACAGGGGTGTCAGAAACATTCAGTACTTC. The sequence is built from TRBV6-2 or TRBV6-3 and TRBJ2-4, and 8 bases in between align with TRBD1. Taken from cysteine to phenylalanine, the CDR3 has 15 residues. Of all the DNA, just the CDR3 is kept, 45 bases in frame from base 1. From a lookup of the germline V gene, CDR1 and CDR2 are MNHEY and SVGEGT. V lost 2 bases and J lost 6 bases, and the count of bases not matched to a germline gene is 6.